This is a list of T cell receptor beta chains from one sample in a study of blood T cell repertoires in COVID-19. Generated by immunoSEQ multiplex PCR, the TCRdb table keeps only in-frame clones and is missing some. The sample lists about 180,000 clones; roughly 84% were seen once. The specimen sequenced was PBMCs or T cells enriched from blood (not recorded which). The receptors derive from a man aged 55 to 69 who had recovered from COVID-19. Each CDR3 is given with its conserved first and last residue. D genes are given only for firm matches. Expanded clones get a size class; other rows say once, few or many, or leave the size out.

DNA | CDR3 | V | size | D | J
TGTGCCAGCAGCTTGGTCGACAGAGGAGAGACCCAGTACTTC | CASSLVDRGETQYF | TRBV5-6 | . | . | TRBJ2-5
TGTGCCAGCAGCTTATATCCAGGGTCATCCTACGAGCAGTACTTC | CASSLYPGSSYEQYF | TRBV7-3 | . | . | TRBJ2-7
TGTGCCTGGAGCAACCACGGGCAGGGGCCCGGGGAGCTGTTTTTT | CAWSNHGQGPGELFF | TRBV30 | . | . | TRBJ2-2
TGTGCCAGCAGCGTAGCCACCACAGGGGGACCTAACTATGGCTACACCTTC | CASSVATTGGPNYGYTF | TRBV9 | . | TRBD1 | TRBJ1-2
TGCAGTGCTAGTAACGTGAAATGGGAGGACTATGGCTACACCTTC | CSASNVKWEDYGYTF | TRBV20-1 | few | . | TRBJ1-2
TGTGCCAGCAGCGCGCAACCGACAGGGACAAATTCACCCCTCCACTTT | CASSAQPTGTNSPLHF | TRBV7-9 | . | TRBD1 | TRBJ1-6
TGCGCCAGCAGCCCGTCGACAGGGGGCTATGGCTACACCTTC | CASSPSTGGYGYTF | TRBV5-1 | . | TRBD1 | TRBJ1-2
TGTGCCAGCAGCCAAGATTCGGGCGGGAGGGCCCGGGGTACCGGGGAGCTGTTTTTT | CASSQDSGGRARGTGELFF | TRBV3-1/TRBV3-2 | . | TRBD2 | TRBJ2-2
TGCGCCAGCAGCCTCCGGGACAGGGCAGAGACCCAGTACTTC | CASSLRDRAETQYF | TRBV5-1 | . | TRBD1 | TRBJ2-5
TGTGCCAGTAGTACCGGACGGGGAAGCTCCTACGAGCAGTACTTC | CASSTGRGSSYEQYF | TRBV19 | . | . | TRBJ2-7
TGTGCCAGCAGTTACTCGGCCGTAAACTCTGGAAACACCATATATTTT | CASSYSAVNSGNTIYF | TRBV6-5 | few | . | TRBJ1-3
TGTGCCAGCAGCTTCACCCGGGGGGCGAGGAACACTGAAGCTTTCTTT | CASSFTRGARNTEAFF | TRBV11-1 | . | . | TRBJ1-1
TGCAGCGTTCACTCCCAGGGGGTCGATGGCTACACCTTC | CSVHSQGVDGYTF | TRBV29-1 | . | TRBD1 | TRBJ1-2
TGCGCCAGCAGCTCGTCGCCGGGACAGGCCGGCGTTAACTATGGCTACACCTTC | CASSSSPGQAGVNYGYTF | TRBV5-1 | . | TRBD1 | TRBJ1-2
TGTGCCAGCAGTGAAGGGACACGGTTCGACTATGGCTACACCTTC | CASSEGTRFDYGYTF | TRBV6-1 | . | . | TRBJ1-2
TGTGCCAGCAGTGTAAGGCCTCCCGGGGGGATGGGCAAGAGGGATACGCAGTATTTT | CASSVRPPGGMGKRDTQYF | TRBV6-1 | . | TRBD2 | TRBJ2-3
TGTGCCAGCAGCCCTCAACGGACAGGGAGCTACGAGCAGTACTTC | CASSPQRTGSYEQYF | TRBV4-2 | many | TRBD1 | TRBJ2-7
TGTGCCAGCAGTGGGACTCTGAATTCACCCCTCCACTTT | CASSGTLNSPLHF | TRBV3-1/TRBV3-2 | . | . | TRBJ1-6
TGTGCCATCAGTGAAGCAGGGATCAGCTACGAGCAGTACTTC | CAISEAGISYEQYF | TRBV10-3 | few | . | TRBJ2-7
TGCGCCAGCAGCACCGGGACAGGGCCCCAAGAGACCCAGTACTTC | CASSTGTGPQETQYF | TRBV5-1 | . | TRBD1 | TRBJ2-5
TGTGCCAGCAGCTTGGGGGGCGATGGCGGGGTCTTAGCCAAAAACATTCAGTACTTC | CASSLGGDGGVLAKNIQYF | TRBV5-5 | . | . | TRBJ2-4
TGTGCCAGCTGGATTGGGGGGGGAGAAGGTGTGCCCCAGCATTTT | CASWIGGGEGVPQHF | TRBV28 | few | . | TRBJ1-5